This TCR beta chain was identified in a study of blood T cell repertoires in COVID-19. About the research overall: Acute-phase and convalescent COVID-19 samples originated in the United States, Italy and Spain. T cells, B-cell-depleted T cells, or PBMCs provided the cDNA or gDNA that served as material.

Cohort 3 donors counted as recovered after two negative PCRs, clearance, or resolved symptoms. TCRdb's copy holds only in-frame clones and misses some; the assay was immunoSEQ multiplex PCR. The table includes about 130,000 clones, 70% to 85% detected once. Sequenced material: PBMCs or T cells enriched from blood (not recorded which). The TCR originated in a man in his fifties who had recovered from COVID-19.

In DNA, the CDR3 is TGTGCCAGCAGCTCCTACAGGGGGAGCGAGAGTAACTATGGCTACACCTTC. It encodes CASSSYRGSESNYGYTF. The V and J genes are TRBV7-2 and TRBJ1-2; 8 bases line up with TRBD1. The CDR3 spans 17 residues. V was pared by 4 bases and J by 1 base, with 11 bases of the junction left unmatched. Germline V gene sequence: CDR1 SGHTA, CDR2 FQGNSA.